A selection of T cell receptor beta chains follows, all from one sample in a study of early T cells in non-severe SARS-CoV-2 infection. TCRdb analysed the 5' RACE reads with MiXCR anew, one entry per CDR3 protein. In the table there are approximately 79,000 distinct CDR3 sequences, less than 15% of which are singletons. Sequencing was performed on whole blood. The receptors were sampled from an adult who was a healthcare worker with PCR-confirmed SARS-CoV-2 infection or an uninfected control (not recorded which). Both conserved end residues are part of each CDR3. A D gene is named only where the DNA matches it firmly. For some rows the clone size is stated as once, few or many, or as a class when expanded; others skip it.

>NA|TRBJ2-6|TRBV28|NA
TGTGCCAGCAGTTTATTCCTCCCTGACCGCCGGGCCAACGTCCTGACTTTC
CASSLFLPDRRANVLTF
>TRBD1|TRBJ2-7|TRBV28|NA
TGTGCCAGCATGTATGGAGGGACAGGGACCTACGAGCAGTACTTC
CASMYGGTGTYEQYF
>NA|TRBJ1-6|TRBV6-1|NA
TGTGCCAGCAGTGAAATGTACGGGGATTCACCCCTCCACTTT
CASSEMYGDSPLHF
>NA|TRBJ1-3|TRBV7-6|few
TGTGCCACGAAAGGGGGAAACACCATATATTTT
CATKGGNTIYF
>TRBD1|TRBJ1-1|TRBV9|many
TGTGCCAGCAGCGTGGGACAGGGGTTTAAGAACACTGAAGCTTTCTTT
CASSVGQGFKNTEAFF
>NA|TRBJ2-5|TRBV28|few
TGTGCCAGCAGTTTGAATCTGTACCAAGAGACCCAGTACTTC
CASSLNLYQETQYF
>NA|TRBJ1-1|TRBV14|NA
TGTGCCAGCAGCCAAGATGATCCCAGAGGGACTGAAGCTTTCTTT
CASSQDDPRGTEAFF
>NA|TRBJ2-1|TRBV24-1|few
TGTGCCACCAGTGATCCTAGGGGTAGCGGCAATGAGCAGTTCTTC
CATSDPRGSGNEQFF
>NA|TRBJ2-7|TRBV6-6|NA
TGTGCCAGCAGTTACCCGACTCCTTACGAGCAGTACTTC
CASSYPTPYEQYF
>TRBD2|TRBJ2-5|TRBV2|many
TGTGCCAGCAGTGGGACTAGCGGGATCCAAGAGACCCAGTACTTC
CASSGTSGIQETQYF